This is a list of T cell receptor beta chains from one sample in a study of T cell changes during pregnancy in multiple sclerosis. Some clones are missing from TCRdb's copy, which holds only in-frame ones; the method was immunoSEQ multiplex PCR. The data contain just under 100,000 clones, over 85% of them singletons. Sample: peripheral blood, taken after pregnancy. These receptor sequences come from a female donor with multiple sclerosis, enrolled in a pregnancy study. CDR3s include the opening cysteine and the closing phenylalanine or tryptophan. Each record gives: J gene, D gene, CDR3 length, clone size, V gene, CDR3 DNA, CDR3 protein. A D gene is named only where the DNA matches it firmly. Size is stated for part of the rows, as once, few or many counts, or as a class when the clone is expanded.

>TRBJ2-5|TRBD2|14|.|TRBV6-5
TGTGCCAGCAGTTTTTATAGCGGGAGGGAGACCCAGTACTTC
CASSFYSGRETQYF
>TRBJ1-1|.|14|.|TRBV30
TGTGCCTGGAGTGTCTGGGGCGAGAACACTGAAGCTTTCTTT
CAWSVWGENTEAFF
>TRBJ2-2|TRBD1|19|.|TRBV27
TGTGCCAGCAGTTTAGGCCTCTTTAACAGGGGAGCTTACACCGGGGAGCTGTTTTTT
CASSLGLFNRGAYTGELFF
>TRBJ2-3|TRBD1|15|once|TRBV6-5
TGTGCCAGCAGTTTCACGACAGGGGAGTACGATACGCAGTATTTT
CASSFTTGEYDTQYF
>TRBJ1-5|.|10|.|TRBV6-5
TGTGCCAGCGGGCATCAGCCCCAGCATTTT
CASGHQPQHF
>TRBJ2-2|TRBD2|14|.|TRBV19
TGTGCCAGTACGGGGGGAACCAACACCGGGGAGCTGTTTTTT
CASTGGTNTGELFF
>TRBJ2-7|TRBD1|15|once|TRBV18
TGTGCCAGCTCATATGGGACAGGGAGGGCCTACGAGCAGTACTTC
CASSYGTGRAYEQYF
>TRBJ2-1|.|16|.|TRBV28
TGTGCCAGCAGTTTACGGGCGACCCCGAGCGGCAATGAGCAGTTCTTC
CASSLRATPSGNEQFF
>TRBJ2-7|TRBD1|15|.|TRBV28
TGTGCCAGCACTTTCTTAGGGACAGACCCTTACGAGCAGTACTTC
CASTFLGTDPYEQYF
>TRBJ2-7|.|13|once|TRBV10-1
TGCGCCAGCAGTGGGCACAGGGTCTACGAGCAGTACTTC
CASSGHRVYEQYF
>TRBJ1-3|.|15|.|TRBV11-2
TGTGCCAGCAGCCGATCGGGGGACTCTGGAAACACCATATATTTT
CASSRSGDSGNTIYF
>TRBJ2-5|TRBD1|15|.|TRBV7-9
TGTGCCAGCAGCTTATCATCGACAGGGATGGAGACCCAGTACTTC
CASSLSSTGMETQYF
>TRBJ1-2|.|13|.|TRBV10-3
TGTGCCATCGGGGGTGGGGGGAACTATGGCTACACCTTC
CAIGGGGNYGYTF
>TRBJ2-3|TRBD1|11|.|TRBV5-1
TGCGCCACGCAGGGGGAGAATACGCAGTATTTT
CATQGENTQYF
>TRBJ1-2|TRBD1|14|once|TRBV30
TGTGCCTGGAGCCGGACAGGGGGGGACTATGGCTACACCTTC
CAWSRTGGDYGYTF
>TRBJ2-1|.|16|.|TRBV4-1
TGCGCCAGCAGCCAAGACGTAGGGCGAGGGTGGTTCGGGCAGTTCTTC
CASSQDVGRGWFGQFF
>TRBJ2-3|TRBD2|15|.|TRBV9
TGTGCCAGCAGCCCCCGGACTAGCGTGACAGATACGCAGTATTTT
CASSPRTSVTDTQYF
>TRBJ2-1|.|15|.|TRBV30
TGTGCCTGGAGTGGGGCCGGGACTTCCTACAATGAGCAGTTCTTC
CAWSGAGTSYNEQFF
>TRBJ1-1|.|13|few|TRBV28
TGTGCCATCCTAAGGGGGGGTTACACTGAAGCTTTCTTT
CAILRGGYTEAFF
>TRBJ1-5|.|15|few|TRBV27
TGTGCCAGCAAGGAGTACAAGACCAAGAATCAGCCCCAGCATTTT
CASKEYKTKNQPQHF
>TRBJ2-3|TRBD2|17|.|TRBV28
TGTGCCAGCAGTTCCCTTATAGTTGGGGGGGTCACAGATACGCAGTATTTT
CASSSLIVGGVTDTQYF
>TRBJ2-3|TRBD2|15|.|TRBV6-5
TGTGCCAGCAGAAGGGTAGCGGGGGACACAGATACGCAGTATTTT
CASRRVAGDTDTQYF
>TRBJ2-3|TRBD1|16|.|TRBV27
TGTGCCAGCAGTGCCGACAGGGGTAAATGGCCAGATACGCAGTATTTT
CASSADRGKWPDTQYF
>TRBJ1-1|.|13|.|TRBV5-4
TGTGCCAGCAGCCAGGCTACGAACACTGAAGCTTTCTTT
CASSQATNTEAFF
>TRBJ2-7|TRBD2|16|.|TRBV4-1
TGCGCCAGCAGCCAAGTCCTAGCGGGAGCGTCCTACGAGCAGTACTTC
CASSQVLAGASYEQYF
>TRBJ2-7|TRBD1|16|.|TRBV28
TGTGCCAGCAGCCGCAATGTAGGGACAGGGACCTACGAGCAGTACTTC
CASSRNVGTGTYEQYF
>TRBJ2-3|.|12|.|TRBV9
TGTGCCAGCAGTGAGGGTACTGATACGCAGTATTTT
CASSEGTDTQYF
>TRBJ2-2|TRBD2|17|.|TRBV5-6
TGTGCCAGCAGTCAAGGGACTAGCGGGATTTACACCGGGGAGCTGTTTTTT
CASSQGTSGIYTGELFF
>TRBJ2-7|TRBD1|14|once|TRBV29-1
TGCAGCGTTAAAAACCAGGGGGCCTTGTACGAGCAGTACTTC
CSVKNQGALYEQYF
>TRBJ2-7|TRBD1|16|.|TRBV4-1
TGCGCCAGCAGCCAACGCCTAGGGACAGGGTCCTACGAGCAGTACTTC
CASSQRLGTGSYEQYF
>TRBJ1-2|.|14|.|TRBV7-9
TGTGCCAGCAGCTCCAGGGAAACCAACTATGGCTACACCTTC
CASSSRETNYGYTF
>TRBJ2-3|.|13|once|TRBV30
TGTGCCTGGAGTACGGCAGGGCCAGATACGCAGTATTTT
CAWSTAGPDTQYF
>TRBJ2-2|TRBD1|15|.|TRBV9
TGTGCCAGCAGCCGTGGACAGGGGGGAACCGGGGAGCTGTTTTTT
CASSRGQGGTGELFF
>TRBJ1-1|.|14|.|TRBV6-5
TGTGCCAGCAGCCTTGACAGCTTGAACACTGAAGCTTTCTTT
CASSLDSLNTEAFF
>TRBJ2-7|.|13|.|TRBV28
TGTGCCAGCAGTTTGACAGTACACTACGAGCAGTACTTC
CASSLTVHYEQYF
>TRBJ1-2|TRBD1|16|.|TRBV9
TGTGCCAGCACCATTAGACAGGGAGGCGGCAACTATGGCTACACCTTC
CASTIRQGGGNYGYTF
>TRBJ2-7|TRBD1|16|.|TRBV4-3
TGCGCCAGCAGCCAAGATCGGACAGGGGATCCGTCCGAGCAGTACTTC
CASSQDRTGDPSEQYF
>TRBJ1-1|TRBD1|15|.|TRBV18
TGTGCCAGCTCACCATTTGGGACAGGGGTCACTGAAGCTTTCTTT
CASSPFGTGVTEAFF
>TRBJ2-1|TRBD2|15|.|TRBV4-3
TGCGCCAGCAGCCATGGCCTAGCGGCCTACAATGAGCAGTTCTTC
CASSHGLAAYNEQFF
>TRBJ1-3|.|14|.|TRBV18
TGTGCCAGCTCACCACCGGCACAGGGACACACCATATATTTT
CASSPPAQGHTIYF
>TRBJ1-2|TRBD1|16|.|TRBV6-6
TGTGCCAGCAGCCTCCGCCCACAGGGGGCGAACTATGGCTACACCTTC
CASSLRPQGANYGYTF
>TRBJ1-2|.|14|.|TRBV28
TGTGCCAGCAGTTCCTCGGGAGGGGCTTTCGGCTACACCTTC
CASSSSGGAFGYTF
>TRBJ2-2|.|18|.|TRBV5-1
TGCGCCAGCAGCTTGTCGTTCCGTCAAGGAGTTGTTGCCGGGGAGCTGTTTTTT
CASSLSFRQGVVAGELFF
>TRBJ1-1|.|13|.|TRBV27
TGTGCCAGCAGACCCCCGGGGATCACTGAAGCTTTCTTT
CASRPPGITEAFF
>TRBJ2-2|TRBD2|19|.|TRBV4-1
TGCGCCAGCAGCCAAGTTCCCGGGACTAGCGCCTCGAACACCGGGGAGCTGTTTTTT
CASSQVPGTSASNTGELFF
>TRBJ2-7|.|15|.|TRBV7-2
TGTGCCAGCAGCTCCTGGGTAGCGGTTACCTACGAGCAGTACTTC
CASSSWVAVTYEQYF
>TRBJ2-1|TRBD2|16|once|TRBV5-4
TGTGCCAGCAGCTTGGAGGGCGGGAGGACCTACAATGAGCAGTTCTTC
CASSLEGGRTYNEQFF
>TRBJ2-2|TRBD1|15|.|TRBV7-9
TGTGCCAGCAACCTCCAACAGGGGGGCACCGGGGAGCTGTTTTTT
CASNLQQGGTGELFF
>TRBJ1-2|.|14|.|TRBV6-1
TGTGCCAGCTCCCCCGAAGGGACTATCTATGGCTACACCTTC
CASSPEGTIYGYTF